This section outlines one T cell receptor (beta chain) sequence together with its context. Its specificity is not known. The data were taken from a study of OX40 agonist ivuxolimab in advanced cancers. Study results and caveats: CD4+ T cells averaged fewer expanded clones than CD8+ T cells. Circulating CD4+ and CD8+ T cells showed clonal expansion by week 6 at 0.1 to 3.0 mg/kg. The work left the antigen specificity of expanded peripheral T cells undetermined. Partial responders treated at 0.1-3.0 mg/kg exhibited clonal expansion among the lowest measured.

This CDR3 has 15 amino acids. The trim removed 6 bases at V and 5 bases at J, leaving 10 bases unmatched. Germline lookup yields CDR1 SNHLY and CDR2 FYNNEI. The assay was immunoSEQ multiplex PCR, and TCRdb's table has in-frame clones only and misses some. The repertoire includes more than 50,000 clones, roughly nine tenths of them detected once, and 2% to 2.5% sits in the top ten. The sequence came from an adult with an advanced solid tumor such as melanoma, head and neck, liver or kidney cancer. The chain links TRBV2 to TRBJ1-2, with 9 bases that match TRBD1. Material: CD4+ or CD8+ T cells sorted from blood, obtained in a trial of the OX40 agonist ivuxolimab. Here the CDR3 reads CASSGPGTGMYGYTF. The CDR3 DNA reads as TGTGCCAGCAGCGGTCCCGGGACAGGGATGTATGGCTACACCTTC.